This T cell receptor (beta chain) is drawn from a study of OX40 agonist ivuxolimab in advanced cancers. This clone showed up just once. The method was immunoSEQ multiplex PCR; TCRdb's version includes in-frame clones alone and lacks a portion of them. This sample has tens of thousands of clones; 85% to 95% occur once, and the top ten carry 0.55% to 0.8%. The sequenced sample was CD4+ or CD8+ T cells sorted from blood, obtained in a trial of the OX40 agonist ivuxolimab. The TCR originated in an adult with an advanced solid tumor such as melanoma, head and neck, liver or kidney cancer.

CDR3 residues: CASSLEATSGSREQFF. CDR3 in DNA: TGTGCCAGCAGCTTAGAGGCAACTAGCGGGAGTCGGGAGCAGTTCTTC. The chain links TRBV7-3 to TRBJ2-1; the match to TRBD2 covers 11 bases. The CDR3 totals 16 residues. The ends lost 2 bases at V and 10 bases at J; junction bases unmatched: 10. Germline V lookup: CDR1 SGHTA, CDR2 FQGTGA.